These T cell receptor beta chains were read from a single sample in a study of T cells after yellow fever vaccination. TCRdb called the 5' RACE reads again in MiXCR, with one record for every CDR3 protein. The sample carries some 390,000 distinct CDR3 sequences, approximately 5.7% recorded once. The material was PBMCs, obtained 5 days after the yellow fever booster vaccination. The receptor set was obtained from a man aged 30 to 45 who received the YFV17D yellow fever vaccine. The CDR3 runs from the conserved cysteine through the conserved F or W. Fields, in order: D gene, clone size, V gene, J gene, CDR3 DNA, CDR3 protein. A D gene is named only where the DNA matches it firmly. Clone size appears in some rows only: once, few, many, or a class for an expanded clone.

NA	many	TRBV2	TRBJ1-1	TGTGCCAGCAGCCGAAGGAACACTGAAGCTTTCTTT	CASSRRNTEAFF
TRBD2	many	TRBV10-3	TRBJ2-1	TGTGCCATCAGTGGCGGGCGGAGCGGGAGCGAACCTGAGCAGTTCTTC	CAISGGRSGSEPEQFF
NA	NA	TRBV14	TRBJ2-1	TGTGCCAGCAGCCAAGGCGACTGGCGGGGTAATGAGCAGTTCTTC	CASSQGDWRGNEQFF
NA	many	TRBV7-3	TRBJ1-1	TGTGCCAGCGGCAGGGGAACGAACACTGAAGCTTTCTTT	CASGRGTNTEAFF
NA	few	TRBV5-5	TRBJ2-5	TGTGCCAGCAGCTTGAGGAGACCCAGAGAGACCCAGTACTTC	CASSLRRPRETQYF
TRBD1	NA	TRBV10-3	TRBJ2-2	TGTGCCATCTGTGGCGACTCTACCAGGGGGCAGAACACCGGGGAGCTGTTTTTT	CAICGDSTRGQNTGELFF
TRBD2	few	TRBV11-2	TRBJ2-7	TGTGCCAGCAGCTTAGTCCAGACTAGCCGAGCGTCTTACGAGCAGTACTTC	CASSLVQTSRASYEQYF
NA	many	TRBV7-2	TRBJ2-1	TGTGCCAGCAGCCAAGCCGCGGCCGGCTCTACGCAGTTCTTC	CASSQAAAGSTQFF
NA	few	TRBV2	TRBJ2-3	TGTGCCAGCAGCGGAAATAAACTCGATACGCAGTATTTT	CASSGNKLDTQYF
NA	few	TRBV5-4	TRBJ2-1	TGTGCCAGCAGGGGCTGGGGAGGGGGCGGCAATGAGCAGTTCTTC	CASRGWGGGGNEQFF
TRBD2	NA	TRBV20-1	TRBJ2-3	TGCAGTGCTAGTTTCGGACTAGCGGGAGGCCCCAGCACAGATACGCAGTATTTT	CSASFGLAGGPSTDTQYF